The next 6 T cell receptor beta chains were all read from a single sample in a study of T-cell reconstitution after alpha-beta-depleted transplantation in children. Study-level points and caveats: Counts and diversity of T cells one year after transplant came mostly from newly produced T cells.

Preparation of the TCRbeta library was carried out with unique molecular identifiers. TCRdb ran MiXCR on the PCR reads and lists one entry per CDR3 protein. The sample lists fewer than 350,000 distinct CDR3 sequences; about 7.3% were seen once. For these TCRs, the target antigens are not known. Sequencing used peripheral blood, obtained 360 days after TCRalphabeta/CD19-depleted stem cell transplant. All receptors come from a female patient between 2 and 10 years old who had a stem cell transplant for Fanconi anemia, so the T cells may come from the graft donor.

J is TRBJ1-6 and V is TRBV28, with 7 bases that match TRBD1. Looked up from germline, CDR1 is MDHEN and CDR2 is SYDVKM. V was clipped by 0 bases and J by 5 bases; unmatched bases: 10. The CDR3 length is 18 residues. The CDR3 DNA sequence: TGTGCCAGCAGTTTATGGATTTTAACCGGGACAGATAATTCACCCCTCCACTTT. Translation: CASSLWILTGTDNSPLHF.

This chain links TRBV5-6 with TRBJ1-6; no clear D. Germline V gene lookup returns CDR1 SGHDT and CDR2 YYEEEE. CDR3 length equals 17 residues. With 4 bases removed from V and 5 bases from J, the gap between germline ends came to 19 bases. The CDR3 region has the DNA TGTGCCAGCAGCCAGCCGACGGGGTCCCCTGATAATTCACCCCTCCACTTT. Translating gives CASSQPTGSPDNSPLHF.

This clonotype was counted many times. The chain joins TRBV21-1 to TRBJ1-4; the tabulated D call, TRBD1, remains unverified against the DNA. TRBV21-1 is an annotated pseudogene. The CDR3 is 15 residues long. The CDR3 protein is CASSKVEGGGEKLFF. CDR3 nucleotides: TGTGCCAGCAGCAAAGTTGAGGGGGGGGGTGAAAAACTGTTTTTT.

This clonotype has more than one count but fewer than ten. The genes are TRBV27 and TRBJ1-2, with TRBD1 identical over 7 bases. Germline V gene lookup returns CDR1 MNHEY and CDR2 SMNVEV (reference sequence). CDR3 length equals 13 residues. Unmatched junction bases numbered 5, after V lost 8 bases and J lost 2 bases. DNA for the CDR3: TGTGCCAGCTACGACAGGGCGAACTATGGCTACACCTTC. It specifies CASYDRANYGYTF.

The CDR3 loop is CASSPGGNEQYV. CDR3 bases: TGTGCCAGCAGCCCCGGGGGGAACGAGCAGTACGTC. The chain employs TRBV5-6 and TRBJ2-7, with TRBD2 identical over 7 bases. The CDR3 is 12 residues long. Germline V gene data show CDR1 as SGHDT and CDR2 as YYEEEE. V lost 4 bases to trimming and J lost 5 bases; unmatched junction nucleotides: 3.

In its sample, this clonotype was seen a few times. V usage is TRBV9 and J usage is TRBJ2-2, with D unresolved. The CDR3 is 16 amino acids. The ends were cut back, 0 bases at V and 0 bases at J, with 9 bases in the middle. Germline V gives CDR1 SGDLS, CDR2 YYNGEE. The CDR3 spells CASSVESFANTGELFF. The CDR3 region has the DNA TGTGCCAGCAGCGTAGAGTCGTTCGCGAACACCGGGGAGCTGTTTTTT. The whole variable domain, remainder taken from reference TRBV9 and TRBJ2-2, is DSGVTQTPKHLITATGQRVTLRCSPRSGDLSVYWYQQSLDQGLQFLIQYYNGEERAKGNILERFSAQQFPDLHSELNLSSLELGDSALYFCASSVESFANTGELFFGEGSRLTVL.